The rows below give T cell receptor beta chains drawn from one sample of a study of breast tumors, draining lymph nodes, adjacent tissues. TCRdb analysed the multiplex PCR reads with MiXCR anew, one entry per CDR3 protein. In the table there are approximately 200,000 distinct CDR3 sequences, around 33% of which are singletons. The source material was axillary lymph node tissue. All receptors come from a female donor with breast cancer. Some clones in this sample may be carry-over from other donors' samples. Each CDR3 is given with its conserved first and last residue. D genes are given only for firm matches. Some rows have no size entry. The others give once, few or many, or a class for an expanded clone.

d_call	clone_size	v_call	j_call	cdr3_nt	cdr3_aa
-	many	TRBV30	TRBJ1-6	TGTGCCTGGAGTGTACGGGGGCCTATCAATTCACCCCTCCACTTT	CAWSVRGPINSPLHF
TRBD2	-	TRBV6-1	TRBJ2-3	TGTGCCAGCAGTGGCTGGGGACTAGCGGGGGTGGGCACAGATACGCAGTATTTT	CASSGWGLAGVGTDTQYF
-	many	TRBV30	TRBJ2-7	TGTGCCTGGAGGTCGGAGGCCTCCTACGAGCAGTACTTC	CAWRSEASYEQYF
TRBD1	-	TRBV29-1	TRBJ1-4	TGCAGCGTTCCGACAGGGGGCCTCTCGAATGAAAAACTGTTTTTT	CSVPTGGLSNEKLFF
-	few	TRBV5-6	TRBJ2-5	TGTGTCAGCAGCTTTTGGGGTGCAGAGACCCAGTACTTC	CVSSFWGAETQYF
TRBD1	many	TRBV2	TRBJ1-6	TGTGCCAGCAGTGACTCCGGGACAGTTGGGTCACCCCTCCACTTT	CASSDSGTVGSPLHF
TRBD1	many	TRBV7-6	TRBJ1-1	TGTGCCAGCAGCTTAGGGGACAGCACTGAAGCTTTCTTT	CASSLGDSTEAFF
-	-	TRBV2	TRBJ2-2	TGTGCCAGCAAAGCAGACTCACGGAGGACCGGGGAGCTGTTTTTT	CASKADSRRTGELFF
-	-	TRBV18	TRBJ2-2	TGTGCCAGCTCCTTTGACATCAACACCGGGGAGCTGTTTTTT	CASSFDINTGELFF
-	-	TRBV6-5	TRBJ2-2	TGTGCCAGCAGTCTCCGGGAGAGTACCGGGGAGCTGTTTTTT	CASSLRESTGELFF
-	many	TRBV7-2	TRBJ2-2	TGTGCCAGCAGCTTCGTTGGGACACGAGCGAACACCGGGGAGCTGTTTTTT	CASSFVGTRANTGELFF
-	-	TRBV5-4	TRBJ2-3	TGTGCCGCTTCGGGGGGCACAGCTATGCAGTATTTT	CAASGGTAMQYF
-	-	TRBV19	TRBJ1-4	TGTGCCAGTAGTACCTCGACCGCGGGGGAAGAACTGTTTTTT	CASSTSTAGEELFF
-	-	TRBV7-9	TRBJ1-1	TGTGCCAGCAGCCGAATGAACACTGAAGCTTTCTTT	CASSRMNTEAFF
TRBD1	-	TRBV5-6	TRBJ2-1	TGTGCCAGCAGCAGGGGACAGGCCCCCAATGAGCAGTTCTTC	CASSRGQAPNEQFF
-	many	TRBV20-1	TRBJ2-7	TGCAGTGGGCGAGGGGCCCTATACTACGAGCAGTACTTC	CSGRGALYYEQYF
-	-	TRBV5-5	TRBJ1-5	TGTGCCAGCAGCCCCTCTAAGGGGAGGGAGACCCAGCATTTT	CASSPSKGRETQHF
TRBD2	-	TRBV20-1	TRBJ2-7	TGCAGTGCTAGTACGGGGGGATCCTATGGCTACACCCTAATTCGGCAGTACTTC	CSASTGGSYGYTLIRQYF
-	-	TRBV5-6	TRBJ1-5	TGTGCCAGCACCTTGGGGGGCAGCAATCAGCCCCAGCATTTT	CASTLGGSNQPQHF
-	-	TRBV7-9	TRBJ1-2	TGTGCCAGCAGCTCCAGGGGCTCCTATGGCTACACCTTC	CASSSRGSYGYTF
-	-	TRBV28	TRBJ1-5	TGTGCCAGCAGTTTATTGGGATTTCAAAATCAGCCCCAGCATTTT	CASSLLGFQNQPQHF
-	-	TRBV11-2	TRBJ1-4	TGTGCCAGCAGCTTAGGACTGAGGGCAGGCACAACTAATGAAAAACTGTTTTTT	CASSLGLRAGTTNEKLFF
TRBD2	-	TRBV28	TRBJ2-7	TGTGCCAGCAGTTTAATAGCGGGAGGAGCCGAGCAGTACTTC	CASSLIAGGAEQYF
TRBD1	-	TRBV18	TRBJ1-5	TGTGCCAGCTCACCAAGACAGGGGTGGAACGAGCATTTT	CASSPRQGWNEHF
-	many	TRBV4-3	TRBJ1-5	TGCGCCAGCAGCCAAGGTTTAGGCAGGGTGCCCAATCAGCCCCAGCATTTT	CASSQGLGRVPNQPQHF
-	many	TRBV30	TRBJ1-4	TGTGCCTGGACCCGAGATGAAAAACTGTTTTTT	CAWTRDEKLFF
-	-	TRBV2	TRBJ1-4	TGTGCCGGCAGTGAGTCAAAGGGTTATACTAATGAAAAACTGTGTTTT	CAGSESKGYTNEKLCF
-	-	TRBV29-1	TRBJ1-4	TGCAGCTTAGGGTGGTCAACTAATGAAAAACTGTTTTTT	CSLGWSTNEKLFF
TRBD2	many	TRBV2	TRBJ2-7	TGTGCCAGCATGAGGGGGACTAGCGTCGGCGAGCAGTACTTC	CASMRGTSVGEQYF
-	-	TRBV10-3	TRBJ2-1	TGTGCCATCAGTGAGTTATCCGTCTCCTACAATGAGCAGTTCTTC	CAISELSVSYNEQFF
-	-	TRBV5-1	TRBJ1-4	TGCGCCAGCAGCTTGGCCGAGACCAATGAAAAACTGTTTTTT	CASSLAETNEKLFF
-	many	TRBV20-1	TRBJ2-2	TGCAGTGCCGAGAACACCGGGGAGCTGTTTTTT	CSAENTGELFF
TRBD2	many	TRBV20-1	TRBJ2-1	TGCAGTGCTAGCGGGACTAGCGGGAGGTTAGAGCAGTTCTTC	CSASGTSGRLEQFF
-	-	TRBV20-1	TRBJ1-6	TGCAGTGCCAGCAGCCCCCCGGGGTTGAATTCACCCCTCCACTTT	CSASSPPGLNSPLHF
-	many	TRBV29-1	TRBJ1-2	TGCAGCGTGGTAGGGGATTTCGATGGCTACACCTTC	CSVVGDFDGYTF
-	many	TRBV7-2	TRBJ1-2	TGTGCCAGCAGCTCCAATACGGGGGGCTACACCTTC	CASSSNTGGYTF
TRBD2	many	TRBV2	TRBJ2-2	TGTGCCAGCAGGAGGGGACTAGCCGGGGAGCTGTTTTTT	CASRRGLAGELFF
-	many	TRBV5-6	TRBJ2-5	TGTGCCAGCAGCCCTCGGGGGTCGGGGATCCAGTACTTC	CASSPRGSGIQYF
-	many	TRBV6-5	TRBJ2-3	TGTGCCAGCAGAAAAAGACCTAGCACAGATACGCAGTATTTT	CASRKRPSTDTQYF
-	many	TRBV29-1	TRBJ2-3	TGCAGCGTTCCAGGTGCGGGATCAGATACGCAGTATTTT	CSVPGAGSDTQYF
-	-	TRBV7-3	TRBJ2-3	TGTGCCAGCAGCTTATTGCTAGCAGGTGGGACCACAGATACGCAGTATTTT	CASSLLLAGGTTDTQYF
-	few	TRBV2	TRBJ1-1	TGTGCCAGCAGAAGGGAGTCGGAAACTGAAGCTTTCTTT	CASRRESETEAFF
TRBD2	-	TRBV10-3	TRBJ2-3	TGTGCCATCAGGGGACTAGCGTCGAGCACAGATACGCAGTATTTT	CAIRGLASSTDTQYF
-	-	TRBV20-1	TRBJ2-2	TGCAGTGCCCTCGGCGGGGCCTCCTACACCGGGGAGCTGCTTTTT	CSALGGASYTGELLF
-	many	TRBV19	TRBJ2-2	TGTGCCAGTAACACAGGGAGAACCCTCACCGGGGAGCTGTTTTTT	CASNTGRTLTGELFF
-	many	TRBV20-1	TRBJ2-3	TGCAGTGAAAGGGCGGGCACAGATACGCAGTATTTT	CSERAGTDTQYF
-	many	TRBV7-9	TRBJ2-3	TGTGCCAGCAGCACTCAAGGGAAAGGCACAGATACGCAGTATTTT	CASSTQGKGTDTQYF
-	many	TRBV6-1	TRBJ2-7	TGTGCCAGCAGTGGGCAAGGGGGAGGCTACGAGCAGTACTTC	CASSGQGGGYEQYF
-	many	TRBV19	TRBJ1-5	TGTGCCAGTAAGGGGCAGGAACATCAGCCCCAGCATTTT	CASKGQEHQPQHF
-	many	TRBV12-5	TRBJ2-1	TGTGCTAGCGCTCCCACAAGACAGGACAATGAGCAGTTCTTC	CASAPTRQDNEQFF
TRBD2	-	TRBV20-1	TRBJ2-7	TGCAGTGTACCCCGGACTAGCGGGGGGTCCTACGAGCAGTACTTC	CSVPRTSGGSYEQYF
-	-	TRBV28	TRBJ1-1	TGTGCCAGCAGTTTTAGGGCCAACACTGAAGCTTTCTTT	CASSFRANTEAFF
-	-	TRBV5-5	TRBJ2-1	TGTGCCAGCAGCTTAAGTTCAGGGTCCAATGAGCGGCTCTTC	CASSLSSGSNERLF
-	many	TRBV11-2	TRBJ2-5	TGTGCCAGCAGCCAGCTAGAGGTAGGAGCAAGGAGAGAGACCCAGTACTTC	CASSQLEVGARRETQYF
-	-	TRBV10-3	TRBJ1-5	TGTGCCATCAGTGAAGGTAGCAGGGCATACAATCATCCCCAGCATTTT	CAISEGSRAYNHPQHF